This T cell receptor beta chain was recorded in a study of regulatory T cells in long-lasting Graves disease. Trimming left V 10 bases short and J 1 base short, with 17 bases between. This CDR3 contains 16 residues. The germline gives CDR1 LNHDA, CDR2 SQIVND (reference sequence). This clonotype was counted between two and nine times. Time point indicated: newly diagnosed GD, antithyroid drugs for less than 3 months. RNA isolated from PBMCs was used to make the TCR library. Construction of the TCR beta libraries employed iRepertoire HTBI primers in conjunction with Arm-PCR of CDR3 regions. MiXCR, run by TCRdb on the multiplex PCR reads, gives a single entry per CDR3 protein. The table includes almost 450,000 distinct CDR3 sequences, less than 20% detected once. The data were also submitted as part of a second study, on T cells in Graves' hyperthyroidism and ophthalmopathy. Per that paper: During a first-round RT-PCR of the TCR CDR3, the HTBI primer set was used. Clonotypes that were expanded in thyroid above 0.001 mostly appeared in blood too.

The chain uses TRBV19 and TRBJ2-6; possibly TRBD1 for D (6 bases). The sample was peripheral blood mononuclear cells (PBMCs), taken at new diagnosis, from a patient treated with antithyroid drugs. This clonotype originated in a woman between 25 and 40 years old with Graves disease. CDR3 sequence (DNA): TGTGCCACCTCCCCTGACAGGAGGTCTGGGGCCAACGTCCTGACTTTC. Protein sequence: CATSPDRRSGANVLTF. The variable domain in full, with the rest retrieved from reference TRBV19 and TRBJ2-6, is DGGITQSPKYLFRKEGQNVTLSCEQNLNHDAMYWYRQDPGQGLRLIYYSQIVNDFQKGDIAEGYSVSREKKESFPLTVTSAQKNPTAFYLCATSPDRRSGANVLTFGAGSRLTVL.